Listed below are T cell receptor beta chains from one sample, sequenced in a study of T cell responses to AZD1222 COVID-19 vaccine. Sequencing was performed with immunoSEQ multiplex PCR; in TCRdb, only in-frame clones are kept and a portion is missing. The sample shows 85,000 to 130,000 clones, around nine tenths of them seen only once. Source: peripheral blood, taken on day 0 of AZD1222 vaccination. Receptors were obtained from an adult in good health. The CDR3 runs from the conserved cysteine through the conserved F or W. D genes are given only for firm matches. Size is stated for part of the rows, as once, few or many counts, or as a class when the clone is expanded.

TRBJ2-1 - TRBV27 16 TRBD2 TGTGCCAGCAGCCGCCTAGGACTAGCGGGGGGGGCTGAGCAGTTCTTC CASSRLGLAGGAEQFF
TRBJ2-1 - TRBV6-6 14 TRBD2 TGTGCCAGCAGGGACGGCGGGAGGGCCCATGAGCAGTTCTTC CASRDGGRAHEQFF
TRBJ2-7 - TRBV28 14 - TGTGCCAGCAGTTTGGGACAATCGACCTACGAGCAGTACTTC CASSLGQSTYEQYF
TRBJ2-4 - TRBV7-3 17 TRBD2 TGTGCCAGCAGCCCCAGCCCTAGCGGGGAAGCCAAAAACATTCAGTACTTC CASSPSPSGEAKNIQYF
TRBJ1-2 - TRBV3-1/TRBV3-2 14 TRBD1 TGTGCCAGCACCGCCAACAGGGGGAGCTATGGCTACACCTTC CASTANRGSYGYTF
TRBJ2-3 - TRBV4-1 14 - TGCGCCAGTTCAGCGGGCGCTAGCACAGATACGCAGTATTTT CASSAGASTDTQYF
TRBJ2-7 - TRBV28 14 - TGTGCCAGCCAGAGGAGCGGCGGGCCCTACGAGCAGTACTTC CASQRSGGPYEQYF
TRBJ2-7 - TRBV7-9 14 - TGTGCCAGCAGCGCCCCCACCGGGGGCTACGAGCAGTACTTC CASSAPTGGYEQYF
TRBJ2-2 - TRBV5-5 16 - TGTGCCAGCACCTGGGGGCAGCCAATATTCTCCGGGGAGCTGTTTTTT CASTWGQPIFSGELFF
TRBJ2-5 few TRBV4-1 15 TRBD1 TGCGCCAGCAGCCCAGAGGGACAGCCGCGAGAGACCCAGTACTTC CASSPEGQPRETQYF
TRBJ2-7 once TRBV6-6 11 - TGTGCCAGCAGTTTCGCCTACGAGCAGTACTTC CASSFAYEQYF
TRBJ1-4 - TRBV7-2 13 - TGTGCCAGCAGCTTAGGCTGGTCGGAAAAACTGTTTTTT CASSLGWSEKLFF
TRBJ1-4 - TRBV12-3/TRBV12-4 12 TRBD1 TGTGCCAGCAGTCGACAGGGGGAAAAACTGTTTTTT CASSRQGEKLFF
TRBJ1-2 few TRBV20-1 14 TRBD1 TGCAGTGCTAGTGCAGGACAGGGGGCTCCCGGCTACACCTTC CSASAGQGAPGYTF
TRBJ1-6 - TRBV7-8 14 - TGTGCCAGCAGAGCCAGGAATTATAATTCACCCCTCCACTTT CASRARNYNSPLHF
TRBJ1-1 - TRBV27 17 - TGTGCCAGCAGCCGCCTTTGGAGAGGACGGCTGAACACTGAAGCTTTCTTT CASSRLWRGRLNTEAFF
TRBJ2-3 - TRBV2 18 TRBD1 TGTGCCAGCAGTGAAGCCCCCGGGACAGGGGGCAATGCAGATACGCAGTATTTT CASSEAPGTGGNADTQYF
TRBJ1-5 - TRBV24-1 13 - TGTGCCACCAGTTCCTATAGCAATCAGCCCCAGCATTTT CATSSYSNQPQHF
TRBJ2-1 once TRBV11-3 16 - TGTGCCAGCAGCTTAATCGCGGGGGCCCCCTACAATGAGCAGTTCTTC CASSLIAGAPYNEQFF
TRBJ2-7 - TRBV27 14 - TGTGCCAGCGGCAGACTCCGACTCCCTTACGAGCAGTACTTC CASGRLRLPYEQYF
TRBJ2-7 - TRBV11-3 13 - TGTGCCAGCAGCTTTTCCGAATCCTACGAGCAGTACTTC CASSFSESYEQYF
TRBJ1-5 - TRBV28 16 - TGTGCCAGCAGTTTAATGGGACAAAATAGCAATCAGCCCCAGCATTTT CASSLMGQNSNQPQHF
TRBJ1-1 - TRBV18 14 TRBD1 TGTGCCAGCTCACCACTGGACAGGGAGTCGGAAGCTTTCTTT CASSPLDRESEAFF
TRBJ1-3 - TRBV12-5 13 - TGTGCTAGTGGTTTGGGGTCAGGAAACACCATATATTTT CASGLGSGNTIYF
TRBJ2-5 - TRBV19 13 - TGTGCCAGTAGTATCACGCCCGGGGAGACCCAGTACTTC CASSITPGETQYF
TRBJ1-4 - TRBV11-3 14 - TGTGCCAGCAGCCCGGGGGGTACAAGCCTTAAACTGTTTTTT CASSPGGTSLKLFF
TRBJ1-4 - TRBV19 16 - TGTGCCAGTAGCACCCATGTTTCTGGCCTTAATGAAAAACTGTTTTTT CASSTHVSGLNEKLFF
TRBJ1-2 - TRBV5-1 14 - TGCGCCAGCAGCCCTCAGGACAGCCGCTATGGCTACACCTTC CASSPQDSRYGYTF
TRBJ2-1 once TRBV30 14 - TGTGCCTGGAGTGGGGGGCAGTCCTACAATGAGCAGTTCTTC CAWSGGQSYNEQFF
TRBJ1-4 - TRBV27 13 - TGTGCCAGCAGCCCAGGGAGAAATGAAAAACTGTTTTTT CASSPGRNEKLFF
TRBJ2-3 - TRBV5-4 15 TRBD2 TGTGCCAGCAGCCCGGACACCGGGGGGATGAATACGCAGTATTTT CASSPDTGGMNTQYF
TRBJ1-5 - TRBV18 13 - TGTGCCAGCTCACCGGACTTCAATCAGCCCCAGCATTTT CASSPDFNQPQHF
TRBJ1-1 - TRBV6-5 14 - TGTGCCAGCAGTTACGATCTCTCTGACACTGAAGCTTTCTTT CASSYDLSDTEAFF
TRBJ1-3 - TRBV3-1/TRBV3-2 14 - TGTGCCAGCAGATTGGGGAGCTCTGGAAACACCATATATTTT CASRLGSSGNTIYF
TRBJ1-4 - TRBV15 15 TRBD1 TGTGCCACCAGCACTTCTGACAGGGAGAATGAAAAACTGTTTTTT CATSTSDRENEKLFF
TRBJ1-2 - TRBV7-2 13 - TGTGCCAGCAGCTCGGGGGTTGGCTATGGCTACACCTTC CASSSGVGYGYTF
TRBJ1-6 - TRBV7-9 13 - TGTGCCAGCAGCTTAGATGGTAATTCACCCCTCCACTTT CASSLDGNSPLHF
TRBJ2-3 - TRBV15 15 - TGTGCCACCAGCAGAGAGGGGCCTAGCACAGATACGCAGTATTTT CATSREGPSTDTQYF
TRBJ1-3 - TRBV9 15 - TGTGCCAGCAGCGACCCGGGAGGGTCCGGAAACACCATATATTTT CASSDPGGSGNTIYF
TRBJ2-3 - TRBV6-6 12 - TGTGCCAGCAGTTATAGGCCTCATACGCAGTATTTT CASSYRPHTQYF
TRBJ2-2 - TRBV25-1 16 - TGTGCCAGCAGCGCAGGGTTGGGGCGAGGGACCGGGGAGCTGTTTTTT CASSAGLGRGTGELFF
TRBJ2-7 - TRBV11-3 15 TRBD2 TGTGCCAGCAGCCCGGCCGGGACTACCAGCTACGAGCAGTACTTC CASSPAGTTSYEQYF
TRBJ2-1 - TRBV6-2/TRBV6-3 17 TRBD2 TGTGCCAGCAGTACATCAAGACTAGCGGATTCCTACAATGAGCAGTTCTTC CASSTSRLADSYNEQFF
TRBJ2-7 - TRBV11-3 15 - TGTGCCAGCAGCTTAGTCCGGCAGGGGAAAAACGAGCAGTACTTC CASSLVRQGKNEQYF
TRBJ2-7 once TRBV12-5 12 - TGTGCTAGTGGTTTGGACAGTTACGAGCAGTACTTC CASGLDSYEQYF
TRBJ2-7 - TRBV9 15 - TGTGCCAGCAGCGTAGCCGGACAGAGCTCCTACGAGCAGTACTTC CASSVAGQSSYEQYF
TRBJ1-1 - TRBV28 15 TRBD1 TGTGCCAGCAGTTCTCCGGGACAGGGGGGCACTGAAGCTTTCTTT CASSSPGQGGTEAFF
TRBJ2-1 - TRBV19 16 TRBD2 TGTGCCAGTAGTATGCGGGGGGGTAGCTCCTACAATGAGCAGTTCTTC CASSMRGGSSYNEQFF
TRBJ2-1 - TRBV9 14 - TGTGCCAGCAGCGTAGGATTAGGCCTCGAGGAGCAGTTCTTC CASSVGLGLEEQFF
TRBJ2-3 - TRBV6-5 16 - TGTGCCAGCAGTTACGGGCGGGGTAGGAGTACAGATACGCAGTATTTT CASSYGRGRSTDTQYF
TRBJ2-6 - TRBV5-1 18 TRBD2 TGCGCCAGCAGCTTCTTTGACGGGAGGGCCCGAGGGGCCAACGTCCTGACTTTC CASSFFDGRARGANVLTF
TRBJ1-3 - TRBV18 14 - TGTGCCAGCTCACCGGCAGACTCTGGAAACACCATATATTTT CASSPADSGNTIYF
TRBJ1-1 - TRBV5-1 15 - TGCGCCAGCAGCTGGGGGGGCCTCAGGGTCACTGAAGCTTTCTTT CASSWGGLRVTEAFF
TRBJ2-7 - TRBV5-8 15 TRBD2 TGTGCCAGCAGCTTGTTTCTAGCGGGAGACTCCGAGCAGTACTTC CASSLFLAGDSEQYF